This TCR beta chain was retrieved from a study of CD8+ T cells in alopecia areata. For the study at large: In an open-label trial, patients got 5 to 10 mg tofacitinib twice daily. Scoring of severity for treated patients was based on percentage of affected scalp area.

Sample treatment: oral pan-JAK inhibitor, 5-10 mg twice daily. Punch biopsies of lesional scalp, plus peripheral blood, were taken from alopecia areata patients. Findings and limits, study-wide: Alopecia totalis/universalis scalp especially showed more expanded CD8+ clones than normal scalp.

Concerning this clone itself: Antigen specificity is unknown.

Extraction and reverse transcription of RNA yielded cDNA as the sequencing template. TCRdb's table, derived via immunoSEQ multiplex PCR, lists solely in-frame clones and lacks some. The sample yields some 190,000 clones, just over 65% seen once. V was shortened by 4 bases and J by 3 bases, with 6 bases between the two germline ends. Germline CDR1 reads SQVTM; CDR2 reads ANQGSEA. CDR3 length equals 11 residues. Sequences were derived from CD4+ T cells sorted from blood, sampled at week 44, from a patient treated with tofacitinib. The rearrangement joins TRBV29-1 to TRBJ1-2, with D unresolved. The sequence was obtained from a human donor with alopecia areata. CDR3 sequence: CSVAADYGYTF. DNA for the CDR3: TGCAGCGTTGCGGCAGACTATGGCTACACCTTC.